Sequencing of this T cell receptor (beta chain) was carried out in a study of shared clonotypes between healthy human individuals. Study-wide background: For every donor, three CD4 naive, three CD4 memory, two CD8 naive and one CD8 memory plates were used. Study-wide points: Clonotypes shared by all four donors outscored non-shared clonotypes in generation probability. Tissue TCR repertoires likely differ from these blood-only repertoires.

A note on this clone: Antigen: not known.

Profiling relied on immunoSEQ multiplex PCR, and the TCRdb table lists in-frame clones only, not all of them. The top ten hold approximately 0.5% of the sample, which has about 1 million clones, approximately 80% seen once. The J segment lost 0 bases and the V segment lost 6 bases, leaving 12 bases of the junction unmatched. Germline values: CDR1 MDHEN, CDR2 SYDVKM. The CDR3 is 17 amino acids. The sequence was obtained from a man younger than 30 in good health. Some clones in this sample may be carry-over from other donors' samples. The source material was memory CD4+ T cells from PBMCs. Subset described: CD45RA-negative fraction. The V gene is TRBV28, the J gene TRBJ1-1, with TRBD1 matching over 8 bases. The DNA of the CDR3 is TGTGCCAGCAGACCCCGCGGGACAGGAGCCATGAACACTGAAGCTTTCTTT. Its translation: CASRPRGTGAMNTEAFF.